This TCR beta chain was captured by sequencing in a study of blood T cell repertoires in COVID-19. Study overall: COVID-19 samples collected from the United States, Italy and Spain covered acute and convalescent phases. The cDNA or gDNA used as material had been derived from T cells, B-cell-depleted T cells, or PBMCs.

Study processing details: Researchers report that nucleated cell counts were estimated from reference gene primer amplification. Some clones are missing from TCRdb's copy, which holds only in-frame ones; the method was immunoSEQ multiplex PCR. V and J calls and clone size are as listed in that table; D and trimming were resolved from the DNA. The table lists about 51,000 clones, roughly 84% of them singletons, with more than 2% in the top ten. J lost 10 bases, V lost 1 base, and 1 base had no gene match. The CDR3 is made up of 13 amino acids. Germline V gene lookup returns CDR1 SGHDN and CDR2 FVKESK.

This clonotype originated in a man in his fifties or sixties with acute or convalescent COVID-19. Sequenced: peripheral blood. The chain joins TRBV14 to TRBJ1-6; 7 nucleotides align to TRBD1. CDR3: CASSQVGGSPLHF. The CDR3 DNA reads as TGTGCCAGCAGCCAAGTAGGGGGCTCACCCCTCCACTTT.